What follows describes a single T cell receptor beta chain. Its antigen is not known. Germline V lookup: CDR1 MNHNS, CDR2 SASEGT. Trimming removed 10 bases from V and 5 bases from J; junction bases left unmatched: 4. This CDR3 comprises 11 residues. Samples spanned pretreatment and treatment, with 1 to 8 time points per patient. Using immunoSEQ multiplex PCR, the repertoire was profiled, and TCRdb retains in-frame clones only, with some absent. The sample contains about 45,000 clones, approximately 88% of which appear only once. The sample belongs to a study of PD-L1 blockade in urothelial cancer. Study results and limitations: Where pretreatment blood TCR clonality fell below the median, better survival was predicted.

The receptor was derived from a man of 80 years or more with urothelial cancer. Here the sequenced sample was PBMCs, taken around atezolizumab (anti-PD-L1) treatment. The J gene is TRBJ2-7, the V gene TRBV6-1; TRBD1 matches at 8 bases. CDR3 sequence: CATDRANEQYF. CDR3 DNA: TGTGCCACGGACAGGGCTAACGAGCAGTACTTC.